This T cell receptor beta chain came from a study of identical twins. Points from the study as a whole: A lower insertion count was a feature of abundant cord blood beta clonotypes, with no such feature in memory repertoires.

Template switching (which added a universal primer site) was used, and cDNA carried unique molecular identifiers. One entry per CDR3 protein, called by TCRdb with MiXCR from the 5' RACE reads. The sample has approximately 1.8 million distinct CDR3 sequences; roughly a third are singletons. With regard to this clonotype: What it binds is unknown.

The ends were cut back, 2 bases at V and 3 bases at J, with 7 bases in the middle. Looked up from germline, CDR1 is LGHDT and CDR2 is YNNKEL (reference sequence). This CDR3 is built from 14 residues. The clonotype originates from a newborn girl in good health. The sample taken for sequencing was cord blood. This chain uses TRBV3-1 with TRBJ2-2; D possibly corresponds to TRBD2 (5 bases). CDR3 amino acids: CASSQMRDTGELFF. In DNA form, the CDR3 reads TGTGCCAGCAGCCAAATGCGGGACACCGGGGAGCTGTTTTTT.